These 21 T cell receptor beta chains originate from one sample sequenced in a study of response to subunit inactivated influenza vaccine. TCRdb re-derived calls from the RT-PCR reads in MiXCR, one entry per CDR3 protein. The sample has approximately 570,000 distinct CDR3 sequences, approximately 7.1% seen once. This specimen was PBMCs from blood, taken less than 30 months after vaccination. These receptors came from a man aged 50 to 69 who received an inactivated influenza vaccine.

The rearrangement uses TRBV19 and TRBJ2-5; D remains ambiguous. The V and J ends lost 6 bases and 1 base respectively, with 12 bases between them. The germline V gene encodes CDR1 LNHDA and CDR2 SQIVND (reference sequence). The CDR3 contains 14 residues. For the CDR3, the DNA is TGTGCCAGTAGCCCTGGACGACTCCAAGAGACCCAGTACTTC. The encoded protein is CASSPGRLQETQYF.

The chain carries TRBV30 and TRBJ2-1; D is unresolved. The CDR3 spans 15 residues. Germline-derived CDR1 and CDR2 are GTSNPN and SVGIG (reference sequence). V lost 0 bases to trimming and J lost 0 bases, with 9 bases between them. The CDR3 protein is CAWSVAWDSYNEQFF. CDR3 in DNA: TGTGCCTGGAGTGTAGCGTGGGACTCCTACAATGAGCAGTTCTTC.

There are many counts of this clonotype. The chain has TRBV20-1 and TRBJ2-2, with TRBD1 as a possible D gene (5 bases). V was trimmed by 0 bases and J by 1 base, leaving 12 bases between them. In germline, CDR1 is DFQATT, CDR2 SNEGSKA (reference sequence). The CDR3 spans 16 residues. DNA for the CDR3: TGCAGTGCTAGAGATCCTAAAGACAGGAACACCGGGGAGCTGTTTTTT. It encodes CSARDPKDRNTGELFF.

J is TRBJ2-2 and V is TRBV7-9; no definite D call. Germline V lookup: CDR1 SEHNR, CDR2 FQNEAQ (reference sequence). The length of the CDR3 is 14 residues. Trimming left V 1 base short and J 4 bases short, with 7 bases between. The DNA for the CDR3 is TGTGCCAGCAGCTTAGATCAGGCCACCGGGGAGCTGTTTTTT. Protein product: CASSLDQATGELFF.

This clonotype was detected ten times or more. The rearrangement joins TRBV20-1 to TRBJ2-1; 9 bases are a match to TRBD1. Germline V gene data show CDR1 as DFQATT and CDR2 as SNEGSKA (reference sequence). CDR3 length: 18 amino acids. Trimming took 1 base from V and 8 from J; bases not matched to a gene: 18. The CDR3 region has the DNA TGCAGTGCTAGAGCCAGACACAGGGGGCGGTATGTGGGGGATGAGCAGTTCTTC. Amino acids: CSARARHRGRYVGDEQFF.

The V call is TRBV6-2 or TRBV6-3, the J call TRBJ2-7; 7 nucleotides agree with TRBD2. The V gene's germline CDR1 is MNHEY and CDR2 SVGEGT. The V segment lost 8 bases and the J segment 0 bases; nucleotides outside the gene matches: 13. The CDR3 covers 16 residues. CDR3 protein: CASGRTGTKISYEQYF. For the CDR3, the DNA is TGTGCCAGCGGGCGAACCGGGACTAAAATCTCCTACGAGCAGTACTTC.

This clonotype was counted ten times or more. This rearrangement joins TRBV7-8 to TRBJ1-1; D unclear. Germline-derived CDR1 and CDR2 are SGHVS and FQNEAQ. CDR3 length: 14 residues. The V gene lost 0 bases and the J gene lost 4 bases, with 9 bases spanning the gap. Here the CDR3 DNA reads TGTGCCAGCAGCTTAGCTGTCGCAGGCACTGAAGCTTTCTTT. This encodes CASSLAVAGTEAFF.

This clonotype was counted between two and nine times. The chain employs TRBV5-1 and TRBJ2-1; D not certain. This CDR3 spans 16 amino acids. Per germline, CDR1 SGHRS and CDR2 YFSETQ. V dropped 0 bases and J dropped 0 bases, with 10 bases sitting between them. CDR3 protein: CASSLAGFSSYNEQFF. CDR3 DNA: TGCGCCAGCAGCTTGGCCGGATTCAGCTCCTACAATGAGCAGTTCTTC.

V and J are TRBV29-1 and TRBJ2-3; D gene unclear. This CDR3 has 12 amino acids. V lost 2 bases, J lost 0 bases, and 3 bases lay in between. The germline gives CDR1 SQVTM, CDR2 ANQGSEA. The CDR3: CSVESSTDTQYF. CDR3 sequence (DNA): TGCAGCGTTGAATCCAGCACAGATACGCAGTATTTT.

This rearrangement joins TRBV27 to TRBJ2-1, with 10 bases that match TRBD2. V was pared by 2 bases and J by 6 bases, with 1 base of the junction left unmatched. CDR1 and CDR2 from the germline V gene are MNHEY and SMNVEV (reference sequence). The CDR3 is 14 amino acids. Here the CDR3 DNA reads TGTGCCAGCAGTTTAGCTAGCGGGAGCAATGAGCAGTTCTTC. Protein product: CASSLASGSNEQFF.

The chain combines TRBV10-3 with TRBJ2-2, with a possible D match to TRBD1 (5 bases). The CDR3 is made up of 17 amino acids. V lost 10 bases to trimming and J lost 0 bases, with 21 bases between them. Germline V gene lookup returns CDR1 ENHRY and CDR2 SYGVKD. The CDR3 DNA follows: TGTGCCACCACTCCAACTTTCGCGGACACGAACACCGGGGAGCTGTTTTTT. Translation gives CATTPTFADTNTGELFF.

The genes are TRBV6-1 and TRBJ2-1; D is tentatively TRBD1 or TRBD2 (7 bases each). V lost 7 bases and J 4 bases, leaving 17 bases between the germline ends. The CDR3 has 15 residues. Germline V gene lookup returns CDR1 MNHNS and CDR2 SASEGT. CDR3 region: CASTRGDSEYNEQFF. In nucleotides, the CDR3 is TGTGCCAGCACCCGGGGGGACAGCGAATACAATGAGCAGTTCTTC.

This clonotype occurred a few times. The chain links TRBV29-1 to TRBJ2-1; tentatively, D is TRBD2 (5 bases). Germline V gene data show CDR1 as SQVTM and CDR2 as ANQGSEA. CDR3 length equals 10 residues. Trimming left V 7 bases short and J 9 bases short, with 10 bases between. The CDR3 reads CSGSVGEQFF. The CDR3 DNA reads as TGCAGCGGTAGCGTTGGTGAGCAGTTCTTC.

This clonotype was observed a handful of times. The rearrangement uses TRBV3-1 and TRBJ2-3, with unresolved D. Trimming stripped 1 base from V and 8 bases from J, with 7 bases between. Germline V lookup: CDR1 LGHDT, CDR2 YNNKEL (reference sequence). CDR3 length: 12 residues. The CDR3 DNA is TGTGCCAGCAGCCAAGCCACCGGTACGCAGTATTTT. Its translation is CASSQATGTQYF.

This clonotype was found a few times. J is TRBJ1-2 and V is TRBV5-6; possibly TRBD1 for D (6 bases). The CDR3 is 16 amino acids. The V end lost 1 base, the J end lost 0 bases, and 13 bases lay between the germline ends. Germline CDR1 is SGHDT and CDR2 is YYEEEE. The CDR3 loop is CASSLRGGRANYGYTF. DNA for the CDR3: TGTGCCAGCAGCTTGAGGGGGGGCAGGGCTAACTATGGCTACACCTTC. The full variable domain, rest sourced from reference TRBV5-6 and TRBJ1-2, is DAGVTQSPTHLIKTRGQQVTLRCSPKSGHDTVSWYQQALGQGPQFIFQYYEEEERQRGNFPDRFSGHQFPNYSSELNVNALLLGDSALYLCASSLRGGRANYGYTFGSGTRLTVV.

The chain uses TRBV5-1 and TRBJ2-1, with TRBD1 matching 9 bases. The CDR3 covers 14 residues. Per germline, CDR1 SGHRS and CDR2 YFSETQ. V lost 4 bases and J lost 7; bases outside the gene matches: 6. CDR3 sequence: CASSARDRVNEQFF. As DNA, the CDR3 is TGCGCCAGCAGCGCCCGGGACAGGGTTAATGAGCAGTTCTTC.

This clonotype was detected only a few times. This chain connects TRBV6-2 or TRBV6-3 to TRBJ1-5, with 7 bases that match TRBD1. Germline trimming cut 5 bases from V and 0 bases from J; bases unmatched to any gene: 10. The CDR3 has 17 residues. CDR1 and CDR2 (germline): MNHEY, SVGEGT. DNA for the CDR3: TGTGCCAGCAGTACCCGGGACAGTGTTTATAGCAATCAGCCCCAGCATTTT. It translates to CASSTRDSVYSNQPQHF.

This clonotype has a handful of counts. The rearrangement links TRBV6-1 to TRBJ1-2; 8 bases are shared with TRBD1. Germline CDR1 MNHNS, CDR2 SASEGT. V lost 6 bases to trimming and J lost 5 bases; unmatched junction nucleotides: 5. There are 13 residues in the CDR3. The CDR3 reads CASRKTGAYGYTF. The CDR3 nucleotides read TGTGCCAGCAGGAAGACAGGGGCATATGGCTACACCTTC.

V and J are TRBV11-1 and TRBJ2-7; 7 bases fit TRBD1. Unmatched junction bases numbered 10, after V lost 4 bases and J lost 4 bases. The V gene's germline CDR1 is SGHAT and CDR2 FQDESV (reference sequence). The CDR3 extends over 15 amino acids. The CDR3: CASSSNPGQNYEQYF. The CDR3 region has the DNA TGTGCCAGCAGCTCGAATCCGGGACAGAATTACGAGCAGTACTTC.

This sequence joins TRBV28 and TRBJ2-2; D unresolved. Germline values: CDR1 MDHEN, CDR2 SYDVKM. The CDR3 consists of 15 residues. Trimming stripped 1 base from V and 5 bases from J, with 11 bases between. The CDR3 nucleotides are TGTGCCAGCAGTTTATTTCGCGTAGGGACCGGGGAGCTGTTTTTT. This sequence encodes CASSLFRVGTGELFF.

This clonotype was counted at least ten times. The gene calls are TRBV5-1 and TRBJ2-3; 7 bases align to TRBD1. The germline V gene has CDR1 SGHRS and CDR2 YFSETQ. Unmatched junction bases numbered 4, after V lost 5 bases and J lost 1 base. The CDR3 totals 14 residues. CDR3 nucleotides: TGCGCCAGCAGTGGGACAGTAGGCACAGATACGCAGTATTTT. Its protein product is CASSGTVGTDTQYF.